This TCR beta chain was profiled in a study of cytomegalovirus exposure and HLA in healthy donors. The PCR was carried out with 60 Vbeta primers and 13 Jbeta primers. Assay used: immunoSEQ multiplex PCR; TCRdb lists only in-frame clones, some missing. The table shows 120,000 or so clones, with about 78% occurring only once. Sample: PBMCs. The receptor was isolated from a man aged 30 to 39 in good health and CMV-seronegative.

CDR3 in amino acids: CASSPFAGGINEQFF. The DNA of the CDR3 is TGTGCCAGCTCACCATTCGCGGGAGGGATCAATGAGCAGTTCTTC. The chain combines TRBV18 with TRBJ2-1; TRBD2 matches 9 bases. CDR3 length: 15 amino acids. Germline V gene sequence: CDR1 KGHSH, CDR2 LQKENI. The junction had 5 bases not matched to a gene; V was cut back by 2 bases and J by 6 bases.